This T cell receptor beta chain appears in the sequencing data of a study of T cell repertoires in cytomegalovirus infection. Concerning this clonotype: Its antigen is undetermined.

Broader study findings: Cumulative public TCR beta family frequency identified CMV carriers with the relevant HLA.

TCRdb re-called the reads through MiXCR, storing one row per CDR3 protein. The sample holds fewer than 400,000 distinct CDR3 sequences, less than 20% seen once. The CDR3 consists of 11 residues. Germline assignment: CDR1 MNHEY and CDR2 SVGEGT. The V and J ends lost 2 bases and 5 bases respectively, with 3 bases between them. Sequencing was carried out using PBMCs. This sequence originates from a human donor in good health (CMV status not recorded). Some clones in this sample may be carry-over from other donors' samples. V is TRBV6-2 or TRBV6-3 and J is TRBJ1-1; D unclear. The CDR3 bases are TGTGCCAGCAGTTACCCAACTGAAGCTTTCTTT. Its protein is CASSYPTEAFF.